This T cell receptor (beta chain) was documented in a study of T-cell memory formation after mild COVID-19 (TCRdb year 2021). With regard to the full study: TCR sequence clusters from the two donors were largely donor specific. Longitudinal TCRalpha and TCRbeta repertoire sequencing tracked T-cell clones expanding and contracting after mild COVID-19 in two donors. Two young, previously healthy adult volunteers, one female and one male, were included in the cohort.

Based on the germline V gene, the CDR1 and CDR2 sequences are MGHRA and YSYEKL. The CDR3, from cysteine to phenylalanine, totals 16 residues. Left in the record is the CDR3 DNA by itself, 48 bases read in frame from the first base. V and J are truncated by 3 bases and 1 base respectively, leaving an intervening sequence of 10 bases. The paper as a whole reports these results and caveats: SARS-CoV-2 specificity of the second-wave clones peaking on day 37 was not confirmed. Contracting CD4+ clones were found mainly in CM and EM memory subsets, while CD8+ clones were enriched in EMRA. Only two mild cases were covered by the study, and larger cohorts that include severe cases with pre-infection samples were considered necessary. Some responding clones were detected in pre-infection memory, which suggested that pre-existing cross-reactive memory T cells had joined the SARS-CoV-2 response. Balanced CD4/CD8 phenotypes were observed for clones contracting from day 15 to 85, whereas a bias towards CD4+ was observed for a second wave of clones expanding from day 15 to 37.

Ficoll-Paque density gradient centrifugation was the method used to isolate PBMCs. In its sample, this clonotype was seen a few times. Its cognate antigen has yet to be identified. No base quality values were provided; no much bigger clone lies one nucleotide off. These reads were obtained on an Illumina NovaSeq 6000. TCRalpha and TCRbeta cDNA libraries were built by 5'RACE with constant-segment primers, adding sample barcodes and unique molecular identifiers. RNA was extracted from every sample with Trizol reagent. The libraries were amplified in two PCR steps, and the second step added a second sample barcode and Illumina TruSeq adapters. Sequencing of the libraries was done on an Illumina NovaSeq, producing 2 x 150 bp paired-end reads. The paper's data handling went like this. The reads were demultiplexed and collapsed into UMI-guided consensus sequences using migec v1.2.7. With mixcr v2.1.11, UMI consensuses were aligned to TRA and TRB V and J templates and assembled into clonotypes. A clonotype was counted as expanded or contracted only if both edgeR and NoisET called the change significant, with noise models trained on biological replicates. For edgeR calls, the thresholds were a false discovery rate-adjusted p below 0.01 and a log2 fold-change of 1. PCA with hierarchical clustering of max-normalized trajectories of the 1000 most abundant clonotypes was used as exploratory dynamics analysis. The CD4 or CD8 phenotype of responding clones was assigned using the separately sequenced CD4+ and CD8+ repertoires. In TCRdb, the public reads were trimmed at Q25 with fastp and aligned with MiXCR, with productive beta chains retained. One record per CDR3 amino acid sequence lists the most common genes and DNA. These V and J calls rely on TCRdb rather than the paper's analysis. The sample table shows 250,000 or so distinct CDR3 sequences, and roughly 9.4% are seen once. Around 21% of the sample is held by the ten biggest clonotypes.

The receptor comes from a young man who had mild COVID-19 (a few samples of this study predate the infection). The sample titles of this study are shuffled in the database, so cell type and time point are left out; the donor was told from shared clones. The chain is assembled from TRBV4-1 and TRBJ2-6; the D match is possibly TRBD1 or TRBD2, with 5 bases aligned in each. The source material was PBMCs or a T cell subset sorted from them (not recorded which). The nucleotide sequence reads as follows: TGCGCCAGCAGCCACACCTGGGGGTCTGGGGCCAACGTCCTGACTTTC. It specifies CASSHTWGSGANVLTF.